The 24 T cell receptor beta chains below were found in one sample sequenced in a study of T cell responses to AZD1222 COVID-19 vaccine. Here immunoSEQ multiplex PCR was the method, and the copy in TCRdb shows in-frame clones only, minus some. The sample has 25,000 to 35,000 clones, around 90% seen once; the top ten hold 1% to 1.5%. Sample: peripheral blood, taken on day 0 of AZD1222 vaccination. The source of these receptors is an adult in good health.

This clone was seen a few times. The chain is built from TRBV29-1 and TRBJ1-1, with 10 positions matching TRBD1. Looked up from germline, CDR1 is SQVTM and CDR2 is ANQGSEA. V was clipped by 8 bases and J by 1 base; unmatched bases: 4. CDR3 length equals 13 residues. The CDR3 spells CSTRDRGNTEAFF. In DNA form, the CDR3 reads TGCAGCACGCGGGACAGGGGGAACACTGAAGCTTTCTTT.

The CDR3 loop reads CASSVDLQGSYTDTQYF. In DNA form, the CDR3 reads TGTGCCAGCAGCGTAGATCTACAGGGGTCCTACACAGATACGCAGTATTTT. The chain has TRBV9 and TRBJ2-3; 7 nucleotides line up with TRBD1. The CDR3 loop spans 17 amino acids. Germline CDR1 is SGDLS and CDR2 is YYNGEE. V lost 0 bases to trimming and J lost 2 bases; unmatched junction nucleotides: 9.

The chain has TRBV4-3 and TRBJ2-3; D is perhaps TRBD1 or TRBD2 (5 bases each). Per germline, CDR1 LGHNA and CDR2 YSLEER. CDR3 length: 16 residues. With 0 bases removed from V and 6 bases from J, the gap between germline ends came to 16 bases. This CDR3 is CASSQDPRGGGDTQYF. The CDR3 DNA reads TGCGCCAGCAGCCAAGATCCTCGTGGGGGTGGGGATACGCAGTATTTT.

The V gene is TRBV11-2, the J gene TRBJ2-7; 10 nucleotides agree with TRBD2. The CDR3 has 17 residues. V trimming: 5 bases; J trimming: 3 bases; junction bases outside the gene matches: 13. The germline V gene encodes CDR1 SGHAT and CDR2 FQNNGV. The CDR3: CASSHELAGQRNYEQYF. As DNA, the CDR3 is TGTGCCAGCAGCCACGAACTAGCGGGACAGAGGAACTACGAGCAGTACTTC. The full variable domain, in which reference TRBV11-2 and TRBJ2-7 provide the parts outside the CDR3, is EAGVAQSPRYKIIEKRQSVAFWCNPISGHATLYWYQQILGQGPKLLIQFQNNGVVDDSQLPKDRFSAERLKGVDSTLKIQPAKLEDSAVYLCASSHELAGQRNYEQYFGPGTRLTVT.

CDR3: CASSAPGGTGNTIYF. The CDR3 DNA reads as TGTGCCAGCAGCGCCCCGGGGGGCACTGGAAACACCATATATTTT. J is TRBJ1-3 and V is TRBV7-2; D possibly corresponds to TRBD1 (6 bases). Germline V CDR1 and CDR2: SGHTA, FQGNSA. The CDR3 loop spans 15 amino acids. V lost 5 bases and J 2 bases, leaving 13 bases between the germline ends.

The chain is built from TRBV19 and TRBJ2-3; possible D gene TRBD2, 6 bases. The ends were cut back, 2 bases at V and 2 bases at J, with 11 bases in the middle. Germline lookup yields CDR1 LNHDA and CDR2 SQIVND (reference sequence). There are 15 residues in the CDR3. For the CDR3, the DNA is TGTGCCAGTAGTATACAAGCGGGTAACACAGATACGCAGTATTTT. Translation: CASSIQAGNTDTQYF.

This clone was detected a few times. The J gene is TRBJ1-5, the V gene TRBV28, with D hard to call. The V end was cut by 1 base, the J end by 9 bases, with 13 bases between. This CDR3 contains 14 residues. The V gene's germline CDR1 is MDHEN and CDR2 SYDVKM. The CDR3 DNA reads TGTGCCAGCAGTTTATTGGCAGGTCCCGGGCCCCAGCATTTT. It specifies CASSLLAGPGPQHF.

This clone appeared a few times. The chain joins TRBV7-3 to TRBJ2-1; 10 bases line up with TRBD1. The length of the CDR3 is 15 residues. V lost 4 bases, J lost 7 bases, and 7 bases stayed unmatched. CDR1 and CDR2 from the germline V gene are SGHTA and FQGTGA. The CDR3 DNA follows: TGTGCCAGCAGCTGGAGGGGACAGGGGTCGAATGAGCAGTTCTTC. Encoded protein: CASSWRGQGSNEQFF.

The chain recombines TRBV28 with TRBJ1-2; TRBD1 might be the D (6 bases). CDR1 and CDR2 (germline): MDHEN, SYDVKM. This CDR3 contains 16 residues. Between the trimmed V and J ends, which lost 2 bases and 5 bases, there was a span of 18 bases. The chain's CDR3 is CASSLIDRQGKYGYTF. Here the CDR3 DNA reads TGTGCCAGCAGTTTAATCGATCGCCAGGGGAAGTATGGCTACACCTTC.

This clone has more than one count but fewer than ten. The V call is TRBV29-1, the J call TRBJ2-2, with D tentatively TRBD1 or TRBD2 (5 bases each). Germline-derived CDR1 and CDR2 are SQVTM and ANQGSEA. Trimming cost V 6 bases and J 4 bases, with 12 bases left between them. The CDR3 loop spans 13 amino acids. The CDR3 sequence: CSVGTLPTGELFF. CDR3 sequence (DNA): TGCAGCGTCGGGACCCTACCCACCGGGGAGCTGTTTTTT.

The chain carries TRBV4-1 and TRBJ1-2, with D tentatively TRBD1 (5 bases). The germline V and J ends were trimmed by 1 base and 8 bases, with 20 bases remaining between them. Germline CDR1 is MGHRA and CDR2 is YSYEKL. The CDR3 runs to 16 residues. The CDR3 nucleotides are TGCGCCAGCAGCCAAGGGGGACCGGGACGCGCGGGAGGCTACACCTTC. Amino acids: CASSQGGPGRAGGYTF.

This chain uses TRBV5-1 with TRBJ2-7; no definite D call. The CDR3 is 15 residues long. The germline CDR1 and CDR2 sequences are SGHRS and YFSETQ. V was cut by 7 bases and J by 1 base, with 18 bases left in between. The DNA for the CDR3 is TGCGCCAGCGCCGCTTGGGCGTACCCGTCCTACGAGCAGTACTTC. Protein product: CASAAWAYPSYEQYF.

This clone was counted once. The chain has TRBV5-1 and TRBJ2-3; D is unresolved. The CDR3 runs to 13 residues. Trimming left V 0 bases short and J 6 bases short, with 8 bases between. Per the germline V gene, CDR1 is SGHRS and CDR2 is YFSETQ. CDR3 bases: TGCGCCAGCAGCTTGGGAATAGGGGATACGCAGTATTTT. The encoded protein is CASSLGIGDTQYF.

The V call is TRBV7-9, the J call TRBJ1-1, with D tentatively TRBD1 (5 bases). CDR1 SEHNR and CDR2 FQNEAQ come from the germline V gene (reference sequence). Trimming removed 3 bases at V and 4 bases at J, with 15 bases between. The CDR3 length is 15 residues. CDR3 bases: TGTGCCAGCAGCTTTCAACGGGGGAGCGGCACTGAAGCTTTCTTT. It codes for CASSFQRGSGTEAFF.

The chain joins TRBV12-5 to TRBJ2-2; 10 nucleotides match TRBD2. V was clipped by 3 bases and J by 5 bases; unmatched bases: 6. The germline V gene encodes CDR1 LGHNT and CDR2 FRNRAP. This CDR3 contains 16 residues. CDR3 sequence: CASGLSGRAPTGELFF. The CDR3 DNA sequence: TGTGCTAGTGGTTTAAGCGGGAGGGCCCCTACCGGGGAGCTGTTTTTT.

This chain links TRBV11-2 with TRBJ1-5, with D perhaps matching TRBD1 (6 bases). The CDR3 totals 13 residues. The germline V gene has CDR1 SGHAT and CDR2 FQNNGV. The V end was cut by 5 bases, the J end by 6 bases, with 11 bases between. CDR3 amino acids: CASSPAGAQPQHF. The CDR3 DNA sequence: TGTGCCAGCAGCCCTGCAGGGGCTCAGCCCCAGCATTTT.

The chain employs TRBV4-3 and TRBJ2-1; 12 bases match TRBD2. Germline CDR1 is LGHNA and CDR2 is YSLEER. The length of the CDR3 is 18 residues. The junction had 6 bases not matched to a gene; V was cut back by 1 base and J by 2 bases. The CDR3 DNA sequence: TGCGCCAGCAGCCAAGGCACTAGCGGGAGGAGAACCTACAATGAGCAGTTCTTC. It codes for CASSQGTSGRRTYNEQFF.

The V and J genes are TRBV2 and TRBJ1-2; the match to TRBD1 covers 9 bases. Germline V gives CDR1 SNHLY, CDR2 FYNNEI. The CDR3 runs 16 residues. V lost 1 base, J lost 6 bases, and 9 bases stayed unmatched. CDR3 bases: TGTGCCAGCAGTGAAGATTGGGGACAGGGTAGAAATGGCTACACCTTC. This encodes CASSEDWGQGRNGYTF. Based on the CDR3 plus reference TRBV2 and TRBJ1-2, the full variable domain is EPEVTQTPSHQVTQMGQEVILRCVPISNHLYFYWYRQILGQKVEFLVSFYNNEISEKSEIFDDQFSVERPDGSNFTLKIRSTKLEDSAMYFCASSEDWGQGRNGYTFGSGTRLTVV.

The genes are TRBV27 and TRBJ1-1; D is uncertain. Trimming cost V 9 bases and J 2 bases, with 13 bases left between them. CDR3 length: 13 residues. Germline CDR1 is MNHEY and CDR2 is SMNVEV (reference sequence). CDR3 amino acids: CASSEGFNTEAFF. In DNA form, the CDR3 reads TGTGCCAGTTCAGAGGGATTTAACACTGAAGCTTTCTTT.

The chain joins TRBV5-1 to TRBJ1-3; weak D call: TRBD1 (5 bases). V was pared by 4 bases and J by 0 bases, with 11 bases between. The germline V gene encodes CDR1 SGHRS and CDR2 YFSETQ. The CDR3 runs 15 residues. In nucleotides, the CDR3 is TGCGCCAGCAGCCTCGGGACGGCCTCTGGAAACACCATATATTTT. Its translation is CASSLGTASGNTIYF. Filled out from reference TRBV5-1 and TRBJ1-3, the complete variable domain reads KAGVTQTPRYLIKTRGQQVTLSCSPISGHRSVSWYQQTPGQGLQFLFEYFSETQRNKGNFPGRFSGRQFSNSRSEMNVSTLELGDSALYLCASSLGTASGNTIYFGEGSWLTVV.

V is TRBV6-5 and J is TRBJ2-5, with D perhaps given as TRBD1 or TRBD2 (5 bases each). The germline V gene encodes CDR1 MNHEY and CDR2 SVGAGI. Trimming took off 2 bases at V and 2 bases at J, with 9 bases between the two ends. The CDR3 sequence is 14 residues long. The DNA for the CDR3 is TGTGCCAGCAGTTACCGATGGGGGCAAGAGACCCAGTACTTC. It translates to CASSYRWGQETQYF.

The J gene is TRBJ2-3, the V gene TRBV5-1, with D perhaps TRBD1 or TRBD2 (7 bases each). Deletions cut 1 base from V and 1 base from J, with 13 bases between. The CDR3 contains 16 residues. CDR1 is SGHRS and CDR2 is YFSETQ in the germline V gene. CDR3 residues: CASSLNPGGGTDTQYF. CDR3 sequence (DNA): TGCGCCAGCAGCTTGAACCCAGGGGGGGGCACAGATACGCAGTATTTT.

The chain carries TRBV2 and TRBJ1-5, with a possible D match to TRBD1 (5 bases). The V gene lost 5 bases and the J gene lost 7 bases, with 15 bases spanning the gap. This CDR3 region has 14 residues. Germline CDR1 reads SNHLY; CDR2 reads FYNNEI. CDR3 sequence reads: CASSSLGGDQPQHF. The CDR3 DNA reads as TGTGCCAGCAGTTCCCTTGGCGGGGACCAGCCCCAGCATTTT. Looking up the rest from reference TRBV2 and TRBJ1-5 gives the full variable domain: EPEVTQTPSHQVTQMGQEVILRCVPISNHLYFYWYRQILGQKVEFLVSFYNNEISEKSEIFDDQFSVERPDGSNFTLKIRSTKLEDSAMYFCASSSLGGDQPQHFGDGTRLSIL.

The table lists this clone with a count of one. This chain uses TRBV15 with TRBJ1-6; D gene uncertain. This CDR3 spans 15 amino acids. Germline V gene lookup returns CDR1 LNHNV and CDR2 YYDKDF (reference sequence). V was pared by 4 bases and J by 0 bases, with 7 bases between. CDR3 in DNA: TGTGCCACCAGCAAGTCGAGCTCCTATAATTCACCCCTCCACTTT. Amino acids: CATSKSSSYNSPLHF. The complete variable domain, with remaining parts taken from reference TRBV15 and TRBJ1-6, reads DAMVIQNPRYQVTQFGKPVTLSCSQTLNHNVMYWYQQKSSQAPKLLFHYYDKDFNNEADTPDNFQSRRPNTSFCFLDIRSPGLGDTAMYLCATSKSSSYNSPLHFGNGTRLTVT.